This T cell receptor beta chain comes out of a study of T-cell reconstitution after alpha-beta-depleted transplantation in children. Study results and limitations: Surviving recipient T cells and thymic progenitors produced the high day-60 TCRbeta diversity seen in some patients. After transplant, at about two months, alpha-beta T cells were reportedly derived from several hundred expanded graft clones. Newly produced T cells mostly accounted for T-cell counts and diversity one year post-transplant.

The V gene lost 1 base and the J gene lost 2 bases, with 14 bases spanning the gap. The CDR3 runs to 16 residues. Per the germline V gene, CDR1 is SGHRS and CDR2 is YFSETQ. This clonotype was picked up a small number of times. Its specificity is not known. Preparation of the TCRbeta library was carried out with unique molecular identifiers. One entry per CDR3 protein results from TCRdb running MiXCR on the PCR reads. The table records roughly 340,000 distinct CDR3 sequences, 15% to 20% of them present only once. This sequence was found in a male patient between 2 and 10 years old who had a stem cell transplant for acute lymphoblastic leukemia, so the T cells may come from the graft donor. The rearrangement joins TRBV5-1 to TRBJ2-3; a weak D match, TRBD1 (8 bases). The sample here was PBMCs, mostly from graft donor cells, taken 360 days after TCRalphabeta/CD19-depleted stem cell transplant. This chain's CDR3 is CASSLTGGRATDTQYF. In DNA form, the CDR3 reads TGCGCCAGCAGCTTGACAGGGGGGAGGGCCACAGATACGCAGTATTTT.